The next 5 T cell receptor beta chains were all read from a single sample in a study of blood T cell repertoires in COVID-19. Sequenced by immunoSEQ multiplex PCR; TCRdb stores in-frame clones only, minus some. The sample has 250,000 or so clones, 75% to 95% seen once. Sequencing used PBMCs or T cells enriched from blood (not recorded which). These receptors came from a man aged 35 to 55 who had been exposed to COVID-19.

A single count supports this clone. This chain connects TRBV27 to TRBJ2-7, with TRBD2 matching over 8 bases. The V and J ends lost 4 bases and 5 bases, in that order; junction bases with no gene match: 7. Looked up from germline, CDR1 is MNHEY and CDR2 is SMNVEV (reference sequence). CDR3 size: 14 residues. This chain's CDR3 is CASSSGGGINEQYF. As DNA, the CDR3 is TGTGCCAGCAGTTCGGGAGGGGGGATTAACGAGCAGTACTTC.

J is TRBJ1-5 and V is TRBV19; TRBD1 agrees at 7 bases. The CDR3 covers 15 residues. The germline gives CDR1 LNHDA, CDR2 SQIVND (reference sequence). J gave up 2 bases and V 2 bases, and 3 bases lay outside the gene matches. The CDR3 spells CASSITGVGNQPQHF. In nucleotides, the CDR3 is TGTGCCAGTAGTATAACAGGGGTTGGCAATCAGCCCCAGCATTTT.

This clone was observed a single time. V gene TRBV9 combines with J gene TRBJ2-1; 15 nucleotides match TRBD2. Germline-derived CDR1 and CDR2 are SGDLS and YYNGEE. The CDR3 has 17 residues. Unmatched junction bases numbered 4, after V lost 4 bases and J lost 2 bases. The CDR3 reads CASSLGLAGGTYNEQFF. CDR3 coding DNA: TGTGCCAGCAGCTTAGGACTAGCGGGAGGGACCTACAATGAGCAGTTCTTC. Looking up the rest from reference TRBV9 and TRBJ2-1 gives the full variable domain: DSGVTQTPKHLITATGQRVTLRCSPRSGDLSVYWYQQSLDQGLQFLIQYYNGEERAKGNILERFSAQQFPDLHSELNLSSLELGDSALYFCASSLGLAGGTYNEQFFGPGTRLTVL.

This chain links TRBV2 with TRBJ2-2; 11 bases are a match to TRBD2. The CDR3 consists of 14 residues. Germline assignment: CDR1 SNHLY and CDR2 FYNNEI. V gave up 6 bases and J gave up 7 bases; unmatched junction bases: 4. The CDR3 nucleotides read TGTGCCAGCAGACTAGCGGGAGTGGGCGGGGAGCTGTTTTTT. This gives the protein CASRLAGVGGELFF.

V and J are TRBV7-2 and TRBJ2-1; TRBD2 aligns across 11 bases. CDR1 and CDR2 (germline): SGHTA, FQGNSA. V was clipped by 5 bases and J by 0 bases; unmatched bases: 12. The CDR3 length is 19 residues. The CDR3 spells CASSKYRTSGSSSYNEQFF. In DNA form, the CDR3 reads TGTGCCAGCAGCAAATATAGGACTAGCGGGTCTAGCTCCTACAATGAGCAGTTCTTC. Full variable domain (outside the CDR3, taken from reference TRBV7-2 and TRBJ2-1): GAGVSQSPSNKVTEKGKDVELRCDPISGHTALYWYRQSLGQGLEFLIYFQGNSAPDKSGLPSDRFSAERTGGSVSTLTIQRTQQEDSAVYLCASSKYRTSGSSSYNEQFFGPGTRLTVL.